The rows below give T cell receptor beta chains drawn from one sample of a study of monozygotic twins with inflammatory bowel disease. TCRdb reprocessed the 5' RACE reads, with one entry per CDR3 protein and no DNA. The listing records under 200,000 distinct CDR3 sequences. Sequencing used blood. The receptors stem from a human donor with ulcerative colitis or Crohn's disease, or a healthy co-twin of an affected twin (not recorded which). The CDR3 runs from the conserved cysteine through the conserved F or W. Clone size is shown for a subset of rows, as once, few, many or a class of expanded clone.

>NA|TRBJ2-7|TRBV5-1
CASSFGTGDFSYEQYF
>NA|TRBJ2-5|TRBV25-1
CASSGTGLAGAETQYF
>NA|TRBJ2-1|TRBV7-3
CASSPGTGVGEQFF
>NA|TRBJ2-5|TRBV5-1
CASSPSSVGGQETQYF
>NA|TRBJ2-7|TRBV28
CASSLNRGTTQYEQYF
>large|TRBJ1-1|TRBV6-5
CASSYYGENTEAFF
>NA|TRBJ1-5|TRBV20-1
CSARDPKEQHNQPQHF
>NA|TRBJ1-1|TRBV27
CASSLTTGMNTEAFF
>NA|TRBJ2-1|TRBV10-3
CASSLAGTNEQFF
>NA|TRBJ2-2|TRBV28
CATRALLNTGELFF
>NA|TRBJ2-7|TRBV19
CATGRSSYEQYF
>NA|TRBJ2-7|TRBV5-1
CASSPSGTGAYEQYF
>NA|TRBJ1-1|TRBV7-3
CASSLMGLNTEAFF
>NA|TRBJ2-1|TRBV15
CATSRVFPGLAFNEQFF
>NA|TRBJ1-5|TRBV5-1
CASSLTGVGHQPQHF
>NA|TRBJ2-3|TRBV18
CASSPIGNTDTQYF
>NA|TRBJ2-7|TRBV5-1
CASKMTSGRNTVGEQYF
>NA|TRBJ2-5|TRBV6-1
CASRNAGTGGETQYF